The 17 T cell receptor beta chains presented below share a single source sample, sequenced in a study of shared clonotypes between healthy human individuals. CD45RO-negative CD8 cells positively selected for CCR7 made up the naive population, which excluded terminally differentiated effector memory CD45RA+ cells. The table came from immunoSEQ multiplex PCR; TCRdb's copy has only in-frame clones and leaves some out. This table holds about 700,000 clones, about 90% found once. Source material: naive CD8+ T cells sorted from blood. Receptor source: a man aged 25-45 years in good health.

The chain employs TRBV4-3 and TRBJ2-4; D not resolved. Trimming took off 1 base at V and 0 bases at J, with 7 bases between the two ends. CDR1 is LGHNA, CDR2 YSLEER, per germline. The CDR3 has 15 amino acids. The CDR3: CASSQGGLAKNIQYF. The CDR3, as DNA: TGCGCCAGCAGCCAAGGGGGTCTAGCCAAAAACATTCAGTACTTC.

This chain joins TRBV11-2 and TRBJ2-7; D is perhaps TRBD2 (6 bases). Trimming pared 4 bases from V and 1 base from J, leaving 11 bases between. The CDR3 has 14 amino acids. Germline V CDR1 and CDR2: SGHAT, FQNNGV. CDR3 sequence (DNA): TGTGCCAGCAGCTCGTTCGGGGGATCCTACGAGCAGTACTTC. Encoded protein: CASSSFGGSYEQYF. Filled out from reference TRBV11-2 and TRBJ2-7, the complete variable domain reads EAGVAQSPRYKIIEKRQSVAFWCNPISGHATLYWYQQILGQGPKLLIQFQNNGVVDDSQLPKDRFSAERLKGVDSTLKIQPAKLEDSAVYLCASSSFGGSYEQYFGPGTRLTVT.

With respect to this clone: The same CDR3 also results from other DNA sequences found in this sample. The chain combines TRBV11-2 with TRBJ2-7; D call uncertain. The germline V gene encodes CDR1 SGHAT and CDR2 FQNNGV. Trimming shortened V by 0 bases and J by 3 bases, and 9 bases separated the two germline ends. This CDR3 is 14 amino acids long. CDR3 DNA sequence: TGTGCCAGCAGCTTAGATCCCGCAGGCTACGAGCAGTACTTC. It is translated as CASSLDPAGYEQYF.

The CDR3 region has the DNA TGTGCCAGCAGTTGCACCGGGACAGGGTGTGATGAGCAGTTCTTC. This encodes CASSCTGTGCDEQFF. V is TRBV7-9 and J is TRBJ2-1, with 9 positions matching TRBD1. The V gene's germline CDR1 is SEHNR and CDR2 FQNEAQ (reference sequence). Unmatched junction bases numbered 11, after V lost 6 bases and J lost 8 bases. This CDR3 is built from 15 residues.

This chain uses TRBV7-2 with TRBJ2-7; 9 positions match TRBD2. There are 15 residues in the CDR3. J lost 7 bases, V lost 3 bases, and 10 bases had no gene match. Germline loops: CDR1 SGHTA, CDR2 FQGNSA. CDR3 coding DNA: TGTGCCAGCAGCTTGGGGGTCCCGCGGGAGGGTGAGCAGTACTTC. Translated: CASSLGVPREGEQYF.

The V gene is TRBV27, the J gene TRBJ1-2; the D gene is possibly TRBD1 (5 bases). Trimming removed 6 bases from V and 4 bases from J, with 27 bases in between. The CDR3 runs 18 residues. Germline V gene lookup returns CDR1 MNHEY and CDR2 SMNVEV (reference sequence). CDR3 nucleotides: TGTGCCAGCAGGGGGGTCCGCCTTGATGCCCCAGAGCCCTATGGCTACACCTTC. Translation gives CASRGVRLDAPEPYGYTF.

This chain uses TRBV7-9 with TRBJ2-7; tentative D call: TRBD2 (5 bases). Germline-derived CDR1 and CDR2 are SEHNR and FQNEAQ (reference sequence). CDR3 length: 15 residues. Trimming cost V 2 bases and J 5 bases, with 16 bases left between them. CDR3: CASSLLSTRSNEQYF. The DNA for the CDR3 is TGTGCCAGCAGCTTACTATCAACTAGATCGAACGAGCAGTACTTC.

The chain couples TRBV28 to TRBJ2-3, with 8 bases aligning to TRBD2. V was pared by 5 bases and J by 0 bases, with 4 bases of the junction left unmatched. CDR1 and CDR2 (germline): MDHEN, SYDVKM. The CDR3 runs 15 residues. The CDR3 DNA follows: TGTGCCAGCAGTATACTAGCGGCAAGCACAGATACGCAGTATTTT. Amino acid sequence: CASSILAASTDTQYF.

To note about this clone: A junction boundary mismatches the germline segment, possibly from a read error. This chain connects TRBV10-2 to TRBJ2-5; D ambiguous. The CDR3 runs to 14 residues. CDR1 is WSHSY, CDR2 SAAADI, per germline. In nucleotides, the CDR3 is TGCGCCAGCCGTGACTCAAATCACCGGGAGACCCAGTACTTC. This sequence encodes CASRDSNHRETQYF.

This clone came up a few times. V is TRBV5-1 and J is TRBJ2-2; D not certain. Germline values: CDR1 SGHRS, CDR2 YFSETQ. The CDR3 is 11 residues long. Trimming removed 0 bases from V and 7 bases from J, with 1 base in between. CDR3 DNA sequence: TGCGCCAGCAGCTTGGACGGGGAGCTGTTTTTT. Its translation: CASSLDGELFF.

The V and J genes are TRBV27 and TRBJ1-5; a possible D gene is TRBD1 (6 bases). Per the germline V gene, CDR1 is MNHEY and CDR2 is SMNVEV (reference sequence). The CDR3 spans 14 residues. V dropped 5 bases and J dropped 4 bases, with 12 bases sitting between them. The chain's CDR3 is CASSVQGINQPQHF. For the CDR3, the DNA is TGTGCCAGCAGTGTCCAGGGGATTAATCAGCCCCAGCATTTT.

This rearrangement joins TRBV4-1 to TRBJ2-3; TRBD2 is a possible D gene (5 bases). Germline V gene sequence: CDR1 MGHRA, CDR2 YSYEKL. Trimming shortened V by 4 bases and J by 2 bases, and 16 bases separated the two germline ends. This CDR3 has 16 residues. CDR3 bases: TGCGCCAGCAGCCCAATAGAAAGCGGAGACACAGATACGCAGTATTTT. Residues: CASSPIESGDTDTQYF.

The chain combines TRBV2 with TRBJ2-7, with D perhaps TRBD2 (6 bases). The CDR3 sequence is 14 residues long. The germline V and J ends were trimmed by 1 base and 4 bases, with 11 bases remaining between them. CDR1 and CDR2 (germline): SNHLY, FYNNEI. CDR3 in amino acids: CASSEGRGGYEQYF. The CDR3 bases are TGTGCCAGCAGTGAAGGGAGGGGCGGGTACGAGCAGTACTTC.

This rearrangement joins TRBV7-9 to TRBJ2-7; D not certain. The CDR3 runs to 12 residues. V gave up 8 bases and J gave up 7 bases, with 15 bases separating them. Looked up from germline, CDR1 is SEHNR and CDR2 is FQNEAQ (reference sequence). For the CDR3, the DNA is TGTGCCAGCTCCAACCGCGTTTTGGAGCAGTACTTC. Protein sequence: CASSNRVLEQYF.

This sequence joins TRBV6-5 and TRBJ2-7, with TRBD2 matching 10 bases. This CDR3 is built from 15 residues. Germline V gives CDR1 MNHEY, CDR2 SVGAGI. Losses at the gene ends were 0 bases for V and 5 bases for J; bases not matched to a gene: 4. Here the CDR3 DNA reads TGTGCCAGCAGTTACTCCTCTAGCGGGAGCAACGAGCAGTACTTC. Residues: CASSYSSSGSNEQYF.

This clone appeared a single time. The J gene is TRBJ2-5, the V gene TRBV5-1; 9 bases map to TRBD1. The CDR3 extends over 16 amino acids. CDR1 is SGHRS, CDR2 YFSETQ, per germline. Trimming took 3 bases from V and 4 from J; bases not matched to a gene: 10. CDR3 amino acids: CASSWRGGQGSETQYF. CDR3 nucleotides: TGCGCCAGCAGCTGGCGCGGGGGACAGGGCTCAGAGACCCAGTACTTC.

The V call is TRBV4-1, the J call TRBJ2-7; D not certain. V dropped 3 bases and J dropped 6 bases, with 15 bases sitting between them. Germline CDR1 and CDR2: MGHRA and YSYEKL. The CDR3 contains 14 residues. The CDR3 nucleotides read TGCGCCAGCAGCCAGACCAGCGACATGGGCGAGCAGTACTTC. It codes for CASSQTSDMGEQYF.